This T cell receptor beta chain was sequenced in a study of blood T cell repertoires in COVID-19. In the study overall: T cells, B-cell-depleted T cells, or PBMCs provided the cDNA or gDNA that served as material.

In the authors' workflow: Reference gene primers were amplified, and this amplification served to estimate nucleated cell counts. Profiling relied on immunoSEQ multiplex PCR, and the TCRdb table lists in-frame clones only, not all of them. D and trimming were read from the DNA, whereas the V and J calls and clone size are those reported in that table. The sample has hundreds of thousands of clones; 75% to 90% are singletons. This CDR3 contains 15 residues. In germline, CDR1 is MNHNY, CDR2 SVGAGI (reference sequence). Trimming took off 2 bases at V and 2 bases at J, with 10 bases between the two ends.

The specimen sequenced was peripheral blood. The receptor's source is a woman between 35 and 50 years old who had recovered from COVID-19. V gene TRBV6-6 combines with J gene TRBJ2-1; D might be TRBD2 (6 bases). The CDR3 is CASSYAGQAYNEQFF. In DNA form, the CDR3 reads TGTGCCAGCAGTTACGCGGGGCAGGCCTACAATGAGCAGTTCTTC.